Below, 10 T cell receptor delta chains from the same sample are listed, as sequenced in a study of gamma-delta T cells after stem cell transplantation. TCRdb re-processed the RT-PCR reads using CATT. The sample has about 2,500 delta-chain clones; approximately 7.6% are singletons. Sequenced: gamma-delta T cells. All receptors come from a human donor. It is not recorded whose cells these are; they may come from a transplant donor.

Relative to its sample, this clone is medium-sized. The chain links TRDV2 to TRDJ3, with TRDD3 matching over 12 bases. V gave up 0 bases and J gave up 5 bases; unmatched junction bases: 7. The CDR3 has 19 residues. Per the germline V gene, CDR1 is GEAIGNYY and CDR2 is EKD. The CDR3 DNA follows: TGTGCCTGTGACACCCTGCTGGGGGATACGCGGGGGGACACCCGACAGATGTTTTTC. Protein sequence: CACDTLLGDTRGDTRQMFF.

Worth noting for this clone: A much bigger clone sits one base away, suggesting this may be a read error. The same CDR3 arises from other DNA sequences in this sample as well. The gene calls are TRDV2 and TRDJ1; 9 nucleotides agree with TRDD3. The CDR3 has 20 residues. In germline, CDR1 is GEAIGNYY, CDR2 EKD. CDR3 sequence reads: CACDTVQAGGSKGYTDKLIF. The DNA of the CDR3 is TGTGCCTGTGACACGGTGCAAGCTGGGGGATCAAAGGGGTACACCGATAAGCTCATCTTT.

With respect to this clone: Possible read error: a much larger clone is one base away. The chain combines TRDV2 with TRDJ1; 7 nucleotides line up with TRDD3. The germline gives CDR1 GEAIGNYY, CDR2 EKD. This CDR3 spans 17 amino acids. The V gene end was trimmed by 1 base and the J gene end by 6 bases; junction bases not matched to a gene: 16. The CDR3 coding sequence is TGTGCCTGTGACACACCGTGGGGACTGGAGGATACGAATAAACTCATCTTT. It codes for CACDTPWGLEDTNKLIF.

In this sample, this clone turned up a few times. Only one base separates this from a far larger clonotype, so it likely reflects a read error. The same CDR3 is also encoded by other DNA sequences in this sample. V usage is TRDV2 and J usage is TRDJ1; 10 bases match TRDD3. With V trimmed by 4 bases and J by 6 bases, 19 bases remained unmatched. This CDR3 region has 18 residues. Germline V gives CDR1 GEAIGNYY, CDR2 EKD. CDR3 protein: CACDTLETGGSEGNKLIF. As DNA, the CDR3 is TGTGCCTGTGATACCTTGGAGACTGGGGGATCAGAAGGTAATAAACTCATCTTT.

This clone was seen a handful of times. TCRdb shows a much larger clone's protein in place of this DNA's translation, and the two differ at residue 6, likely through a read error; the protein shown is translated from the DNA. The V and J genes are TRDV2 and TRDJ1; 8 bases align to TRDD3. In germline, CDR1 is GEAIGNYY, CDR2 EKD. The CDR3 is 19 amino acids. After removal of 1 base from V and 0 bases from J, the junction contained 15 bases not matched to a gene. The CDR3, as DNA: TGTGCCTGTGACACAAGCTCGCATACTGGGGGCCTGTACACCGATAAACTCATCTTT. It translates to CACDTSSHTGGLYTDKLIF.

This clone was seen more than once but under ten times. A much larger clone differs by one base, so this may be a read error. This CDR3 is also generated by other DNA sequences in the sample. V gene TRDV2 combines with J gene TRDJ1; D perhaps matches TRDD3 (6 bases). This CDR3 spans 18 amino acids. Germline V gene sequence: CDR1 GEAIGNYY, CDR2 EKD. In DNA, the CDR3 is TGTGCCTGCGACACGCTCGGGGATTCAGTCCTCTACACCGATAAACTCATCTTT. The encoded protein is CACDTLGDSVLYTDKLIF.

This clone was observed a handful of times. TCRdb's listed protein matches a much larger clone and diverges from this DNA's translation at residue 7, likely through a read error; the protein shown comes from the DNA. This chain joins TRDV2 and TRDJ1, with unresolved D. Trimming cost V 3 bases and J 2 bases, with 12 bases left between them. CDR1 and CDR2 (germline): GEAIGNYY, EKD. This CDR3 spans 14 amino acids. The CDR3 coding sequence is TGTGCCTGTGACCCGATGGAGGATACCGATAAACTCATCTTT. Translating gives CACDPMEDTDKLIF.

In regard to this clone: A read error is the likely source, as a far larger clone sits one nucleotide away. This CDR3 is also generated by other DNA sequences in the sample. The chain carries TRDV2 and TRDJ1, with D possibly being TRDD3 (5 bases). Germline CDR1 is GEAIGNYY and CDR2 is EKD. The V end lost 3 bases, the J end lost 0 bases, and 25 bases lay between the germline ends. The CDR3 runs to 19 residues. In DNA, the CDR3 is TGTGCCTGTGACCAGTTACACGATACATTCTTTAAGTACACCGATAAACTCATCTTT. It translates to CACDQLHDTFFKYTDKLIF.

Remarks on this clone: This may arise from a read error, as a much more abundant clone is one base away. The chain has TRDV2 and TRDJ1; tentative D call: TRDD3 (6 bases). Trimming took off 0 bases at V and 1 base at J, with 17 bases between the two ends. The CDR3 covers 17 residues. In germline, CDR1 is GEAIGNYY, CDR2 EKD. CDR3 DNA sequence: TGTGCCTGTGACACCCTGGGGACCCTGCGGGCCACCGATAAACTCATCTTT. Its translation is CACDTLGTLRATDKLIF.

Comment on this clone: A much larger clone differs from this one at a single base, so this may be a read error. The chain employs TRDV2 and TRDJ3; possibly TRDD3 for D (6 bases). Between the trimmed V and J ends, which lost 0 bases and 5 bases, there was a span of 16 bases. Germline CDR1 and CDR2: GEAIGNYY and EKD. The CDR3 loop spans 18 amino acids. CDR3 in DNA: TGTGCCTGTGACACCGTGGGGGCTGTTCTGGGGGACACCCGACAGATGTTTTTC. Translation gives CACDTVGAVLGDTRQMFF.